Sequencing of this T cell receptor beta chain was carried out in a study of T cells in Graves' hyperthyroidism and ophthalmopathy (dated by TCRdb to about 2019). Describing the broader study: Peripheral blood was collected at initial diagnosis, before any treatment. TCR V-J signatures able to tell the groups apart were searched for in a discovery cohort of 95 or so patients, of whom under 45 had Graves' ophthalmopathy and 57 had stable Graves' hyperthyroidism. Prospective prediction of ophthalmopathy was tested in an independent validation cohort of fewer than 20 hyperthyroidism patients and 17 patients who later progressed to ophthalmopathy. The roughly 94 discovery patients were randomly split 7:3 into training and test sets. In addition, the study compared T-cell repertoires in thyroid tissue and in blood from 6 or 7 Graves' hyperthyroidism patients. Once sampling was done, hyperthyroidism patients were given methimazole at a starting dose of 30 mg daily, whereas ophthalmopathy patients were given high-dose intravenous methylprednisolone. The paper reports TCR Vbeta CDR3 sequencing of over 130 peripheral blood samples: approximately 41 ophthalmopathy, under 85 hyperthyroidism and 17 progressor patients.

TCR beta CDR3 regions were amplified from RNA transcripts. The TCR CDR3 was subjected to a first round of RT-PCR using the HTBI primer set and the Qiagen OneStep RT-PCR kit. A second multiplex PCR round built the libraries, followed by size selection and purification. Libraries were sequenced paired-end with 100 bp reads on an Illumina HiSeq2000. Per the original workflow: SOAPnuke was used to process the raw data, removing reads that contained adapters or uncalled bases, had a mean Phred below 15, or lacked an exact match to the constant primer or identifier. COPE v1.2.5 was used to merge high-quality paired reads, and clonotypes were defined as unique nucleotide sequences. MiTCR v1.1 was used to align clonotypes to the IMGT TRBV, TRBD and TRBJ reference segments. The analysis was restricted to V-J combinations with a frequency above 0.0001, which together covered just over 99% of the repertoires. A TCS score was defined as the ratio of F50 (clonal expansion) to E x V (chaos), with BLOSUM62-based TCRdist applied between CDR3 peptides within each V-J. Welch's t-statistics and random forest reduced around 520 V-J features to fewer than 15, which were used in a naive Bayes classifier (R e1071). TCRdb ran its own pipeline on the public reads, namely fastp trimming at Q25 and MiXCR clone calling, and kept in-frame beta chains. Records with the same CDR3 protein are collapsed into one entry carrying the most frequent genes and DNA. For this entry, the V and J calls and clone size follow TCRdb and not the study's own pipeline. Across this sample there are about 500,000 distinct CDR3 sequences, with over 15% seen only once. The ten largest clonotypes hold about 17% of the sample.

What the research found in general, with its limitations: Most expanded thyroid clonotypes (frequency above 0.001) were also found in blood, which suggests that blood repertoires may mirror thyroid immune responses. No statistical method was used to fix the sample size in advance, and group allocation was not hidden from the investigators. Ophthalmopathy was separated from stable hyperthyroidism by a 13 V-J signature model, with about 86% sensitivity and about 81% specificity obtained in cross-validation and 80%/75% obtained in testing. In validation, the model predicted progression to ophthalmopathy a median of roughly 6.1 months before onset, with about 67% sensitivity and about 75% specificity.

About this clonotype itself: This clone's antigen is unknown. There are no base qualities to consult, and no much larger clone falls within one base.

V and J lose 6 bases and 5 bases, and a span of 16 bases separates them. CDR1 is given as MGHDK and CDR2 as SYGVNS, both from the germline V gene. Measured from the cysteine to the phenylalanine, the CDR3 is 14 residues long. The CDR3 DNA has 42 bases and is translated from base 1. Stable Graves' hyperthyroidism was defined as the absence of progression to ophthalmopathy over 18 months of follow-up. Hyperthyroidism patients were newly diagnosed, had a disease duration of under 2 months, and were aged 18 to 65 years. The study excluded patients with uncontrolled infections, other autoimmune diseases, pregnancy or lactation. Diagnoses were established on the basis of clinical symptoms, serum thyroxine and TRAb, thyroid ultrasound, and orbital computed tomography. PBMCs were separated from roughly 10 ml of fresh peripheral blood using Ficoll-Paque density gradient centrifugation. Trizol reagent was used to extract total RNA, and RNA quality was then checked on an Agilent 2100 Bioanalyzer.

Material: blood. The sequence came from a woman between 18 and 29 years old with Graves' hyperthyroidism. The chain couples TRBV25-1 to TRBJ1-2, with the D gene uncertain. The nucleotide sequence reads as follows: TGTGCCAGCAGGAGCCTCCGGCACCCATATGGCTACACCTTC. It translates as CASRSLRHPYGYTF.